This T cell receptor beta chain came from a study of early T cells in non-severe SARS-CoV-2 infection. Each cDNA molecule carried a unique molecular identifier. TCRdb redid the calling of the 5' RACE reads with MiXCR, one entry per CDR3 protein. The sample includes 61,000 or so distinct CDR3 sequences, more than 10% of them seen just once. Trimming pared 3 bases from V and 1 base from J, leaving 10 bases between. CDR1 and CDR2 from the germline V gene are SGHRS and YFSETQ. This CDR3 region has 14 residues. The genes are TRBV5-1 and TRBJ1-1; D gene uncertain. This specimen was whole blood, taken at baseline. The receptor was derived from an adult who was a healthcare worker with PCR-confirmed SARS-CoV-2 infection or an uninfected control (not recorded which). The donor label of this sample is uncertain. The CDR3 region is CASSSRDGNTEAFF. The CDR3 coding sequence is TGCGCCAGCAGCTCGCGAGACGGGAACACTGAAGCTTTCTTT. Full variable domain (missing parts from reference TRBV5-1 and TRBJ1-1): KAGVTQTPRYLIKTRGQQVTLSCSPISGHRSVSWYQQTPGQGLQFLFEYFSETQRNKGNFPGRFSGRQFSNSRSEMNVSTLELGDSALYLCASSSRDGNTEAFFGQGTRLTVV.